The 24 T cell receptor beta chains below were found in one sample sequenced in a study of cytomegalovirus exposure and HLA in healthy donors (dated by TCRdb to between 2016 and 2019). Receptor libraries were prepared by the immunoSEQ multiplex PCR assay. The multiplex PCR relied on a mix of 60 forward primers for TCR Vbeta segments and 13 reverse primers for TCR Jbeta segments. In TCRdb, the immuneACCESS table is reduced to in-frame sequences with V and J assigned. These tables do not hold every clone; where another copy was compared, an unresolved V gene accounts for under half, and the others remain unexplained. The sample records about 150,000 clones, about four fifths of which are singletons. Of the sample, roughly 2.8% falls within the top ten clones. The specimen was PBMCs. The receptors were sampled from a man aged 18 to 30 in good health and CMV-seronegative.

The J gene is TRBJ1-5, the V gene TRBV6-5; maybe TRBD1 (6 bases). V was trimmed by 7 bases and J by 6 bases, leaving 16 bases between them. CDR1 MNHEY and CDR2 SVGAGI come from the germline V gene. CDR3 size: 14 residues. CDR3 sequence reads: CASNTGTGRQPQHF. Written as DNA, the CDR3 is TGTGCCAGCAATACAGGGACGGGGCGTCAGCCCCAGCATTTT.

V usage is TRBV4-1 and J usage is TRBJ2-2, with a tentative D call TRBD1 (6 bases). Germline values: CDR1 MGHRA, CDR2 YSYEKL. With 8 bases removed from V and 4 bases from J, the gap between germline ends came to 17 bases. The CDR3 extends over 15 amino acids. The CDR3 spells CASGTQGQLTGELFF. The DNA of the CDR3 is TGCGCCAGCGGGACCCAAGGACAGCTCACCGGGGAGCTGTTTTTT.

The V gene is TRBV7-9, the J gene TRBJ2-1; 7 bases agree with TRBD1. This CDR3 region has 16 residues. The trim removed 3 bases at V and 0 bases at J, leaving 5 bases unmatched. Germline-derived CDR1 and CDR2 are SEHNR and FQNEAQ (reference sequence). The CDR3 nucleotides read TGTGCCAGCAGCTTTTACAGGGGTAGCTCCTACAATGAGCAGTTCTTC. Protein sequence: CASSFYRGSSYNEQFF.

The chain links TRBV7-9 to TRBJ1-3, with D unclear. Germline CDR1 SEHNR, CDR2 FQNEAQ (reference sequence). This CDR3 has 13 residues. The V and J ends lost 4 bases and 4 bases respectively, with 8 bases between them. CDR3 bases: TGTGCCAGCAGCTCATCTCGGGGAAACACCATATATTTT. It yields the protein CASSSSRGNTIYF.

The rearrangement joins TRBV5-1 to TRBJ1-5; TRBD1 matches 7 bases. The V and J ends lost 4 bases and 4 bases, in that order; junction bases with no gene match: 5. Germline-derived CDR1 and CDR2 are SGHRS and YFSETQ. This CDR3 has 14 residues. The CDR3 protein is CASSAGQANQPQHF. The CDR3, as DNA: TGCGCCAGCAGCGCCGGACAGGCTAATCAGCCCCAGCATTTT.

In its sample, this clone was seen a few times. The chain couples TRBV5-1 to TRBJ1-1; TRBD1 might be the D (5 bases). The CDR3 is 15 amino acids. Trimming took off 4 bases at V and 1 base at J, with 14 bases between the two ends. CDR1 and CDR2 from the germline V gene are SGHRS and YFSETQ. CDR3 sequence (DNA): TGCGCCAGCAGCCCCCTTTCGGGGGGGAACACTGAAGCTTTCTTT. Its protein product is CASSPLSGGNTEAFF.

The CDR3 sequence is CASSSGLSPGAEAFF. CDR3 nucleotide sequence: TGTGCCAGCAGCTCCGGACTTTCCCCTGGCGCTGAAGCTTTCTTT. V is TRBV5-6 and J is TRBJ1-1; D is uncertain. The CDR3 runs 15 residues. Between the trimmed V and J ends, which lost 3 bases and 6 bases, there was a span of 18 bases. Per the germline V gene, CDR1 is SGHDT and CDR2 is YYEEEE.

The V and J genes are TRBV10-3 and TRBJ2-6, with a tentative D call TRBD1 (6 bases). V gave up 8 bases and J gave up 4 bases, with 18 bases separating them. Looked up from germline, CDR1 is ENHRY and CDR2 is SYGVKD. This CDR3 has 16 amino acids. CDR3 loop: CAIDPTGIVGANVLTF. In DNA form, the CDR3 reads TGTGCCATCGACCCCACAGGGATCGTAGGGGCCAACGTCCTGACTTTC.

This clone has just a few counts. The chain couples TRBV27 to TRBJ1-1; the D is unclear. Trimming removed 0 bases at V and 3 bases at J, with 8 bases between. Germline-derived CDR1 and CDR2 are MNHEY and SMNVEV (reference sequence). The CDR3 length is 14 residues. CDR3 amino acids: CASSLSGRHTEAFF. The CDR3 DNA sequence: TGTGCCAGCAGTTTATCGGGCAGACACACTGAAGCTTTCTTT.

The chain carries TRBV13 and TRBJ2-2, with D unresolved. The CDR3 is 13 amino acids. The germline gives CDR1 PRHDT, CDR2 FYEKMQ (reference sequence). The V end lost 4 bases, the J end lost 2 bases, and 5 bases lay between the germline ends. The CDR3 region has the DNA TGTGCCAGCAGCTCCATCAACACCGGGGAGCTGTTTTTT. Protein: CASSSINTGELFF.

The rearrangement links TRBV6-1 to TRBJ2-5; D is ambiguous. The V and J ends lost 2 bases and 5 bases respectively, with 12 bases between them. The germline gives CDR1 MNHNS, CDR2 SASEGT. This CDR3 has 14 residues. CDR3 DNA: TGTGCCAGCAGTGAATCAAGAGGTAGGGAGACCCAGTACTTC. Translation gives CASSESRGRETQYF.

The genes are TRBV7-9 and TRBJ1-2, with 9 positions matching TRBD1. The V gene end was trimmed by 3 bases and the J gene end by 4 bases; junction bases not matched to a gene: 9. Germline CDR1 and CDR2: SEHNR and FQNEAQ (reference sequence). This CDR3 comprises 16 residues. In DNA form, the CDR3 reads TGTGCCAGCAGCTTGCTAGGACAGGGGTTTGGCTATGGCTACACCTTC. This encodes CASSLLGQGFGYGYTF.

This rearrangement joins TRBV7-2 to TRBJ2-7; D might be TRBD2 (6 bases). Per the germline V gene, CDR1 is SGHTA and CDR2 is FQGNSA. The V and J ends lost 1 base and 1 base respectively, with 11 bases between them. CDR3 length: 15 amino acids. CDR3 nucleotides: TGTGCCAGCAGCTTAGTGGGGGGTAATTCCTACGAGCAGTACTTC. The encoded protein is CASSLVGGNSYEQYF.

The V gene is TRBV6-5, the J gene TRBJ2-6; TRBD2 matches 7 bases. V lost 2 bases and J lost 4; bases outside the gene matches: 2. CDR1 and CDR2 from the germline V gene are MNHEY and SVGAGI. The CDR3 contains 15 residues. The CDR3 spells CASSYRGVGANVLTF. Written as DNA, the CDR3 is TGTGCCAGCAGTTACCGGGGGGTCGGGGCCAACGTCCTGACTTTC.

This clone showed up just once. The V gene is TRBV6-1, the J gene TRBJ1-4, with TRBD1 matching 8 bases. Germline V gene lookup returns CDR1 MNHNS and CDR2 SASEGT. Trimming at V came to 6 bases and at J to 6 bases, leaving 3 bases not matched to a gene. This CDR3 has 13 residues. CDR3 sequence reads: CASRKDRDEKLFF. The CDR3 DNA reads as TGTGCCAGCAGGAAGGACAGGGATGAAAAACTGTTTTTT.

As DNA, the CDR3 is TGTGCCATCAGGGCAAACACTGAAGCTTTCTTT. Translating gives CAIRANTEAFF. This sequence joins TRBV10-3 and TRBJ1-1; D call uncertain. With 6 bases removed from V and 2 bases from J, the gap between germline ends came to 4 bases. The CDR3 is made up of 11 amino acids. The germline V gene encodes CDR1 ENHRY and CDR2 SYGVKD.

In its sample, this clone was seen once. The J gene is TRBJ2-7, the V gene TRBV7-5; TRBD2, the D gene given by the table, was not confirmed from the DNA. TRBV7-5 is classified as a pseudogene. The CDR3 is 13 amino acids. The CDR3 DNA is TGTGTCAGCTTTTTCGGGGATACCAACGAGCAGTACGTC. Translation: CVSFFGDTNEQYV.

The J gene is TRBJ1-1, the V gene TRBV6-1, with a possible D match to TRBD1 (5 bases). V shed 0 bases and J shed 4 bases, with 24 bases lying between them. Looked up from germline, CDR1 is MNHNS and CDR2 is SASEGT. This CDR3 has 19 amino acids. CDR3 in DNA: TGTGCCAGCAGTGAAGCGCTTCGGGCCTCCGGAAGGGGTGTCACTGAAGCTTTCTTT. As protein: CASSEALRASGRGVTEAFF.

The rearrangement uses TRBV19 and TRBJ1-5, with a possible D match to TRBD1 (6 bases). Deletions cut 6 bases from V and 7 bases from J, with 10 bases between. Germline V gives CDR1 LNHDA, CDR2 SQIVND (reference sequence). The CDR3 is 12 residues long. DNA for the CDR3: TGTGCCAGTAGCCAGGGGTTCCAGCCCCAGCATTTT. Residues: CASSQGFQPQHF.

The chain recombines TRBV19 with TRBJ1-2; possible D gene TRBD1, 6 bases. The germline V gene has CDR1 LNHDA and CDR2 SQIVND (reference sequence). The CDR3 sequence is 15 residues long. Trimming took off 4 bases at V and 1 base at J, with 13 bases between the two ends. The chain's CDR3 is CASSTSPDSNYGYTF. CDR3 coding DNA: TGTGCCAGTAGTACCTCCCCGGACAGTAACTATGGCTACACCTTC.

The chain couples TRBV2 to TRBJ1-2; TRBD1 matches 7 bases. Germline-derived CDR1 and CDR2 are SNHLY and FYNNEI. J gave up 8 bases and V 6 bases, and 12 bases lay outside the gene matches. This CDR3 contains 14 residues. The CDR3 sequence is CASRPGTDLLGYTF. The CDR3, as DNA: TGTGCCAGCAGGCCCGGGACAGACCTATTAGGCTACACCTTC. Based on the CDR3 plus reference TRBV2 and TRBJ1-2, the full variable domain is EPEVTQTPSHQVTQMGQEVILRCVPISNHLYFYWYRQILGQKVEFLVSFYNNEISEKSEIFDDQFSVERPDGSNFTLKIRSTKLEDSAMYFCASRPGTDLLGYTFGSGTRLTVV.

The chain links TRBV30 to TRBJ2-1, with D maybe TRBD2 (7 bases). The germline V gene has CDR1 GTSNPN and CDR2 SVGIG (reference sequence). The CDR3 contains 15 residues. The V end lost 4 bases, the J end lost 4 bases, and 17 bases lay between the germline ends. The CDR3 nucleotides read TGTGCCTGGATCGAAAGGGGGGGGTTATACAATGAGCAGTTCTTC. Translation gives CAWIERGGLYNEQFF.

Only one count was recorded for this clone. Its ends do not fully match the called genes, so a read error is possible. The chain carries TRBV18 and TRBJ1-6, with 9 bases identical to TRBD1. This CDR3 is built from 15 residues. Germline lookup yields CDR1 KGHSH and CDR2 LQKENI. The CDR3 DNA follows: TGTGCCAGCTCGCCACAGGGGGCAAACAATTCACCCCTCCACTTT. This translates into CASSPQGANNSPLHF.

Comment on this clone: An end of the junction does not agree with germline; a read error may underlie this. The chain recombines TRBV4-2 with TRBJ2-2, with 13 bases lining up with TRBD2. Germline V gives CDR1 LGHNA, CDR2 YNFKEQ. This CDR3 has 17 amino acids. As DNA, the CDR3 is TGTGCCAGCAGCCAGGCTACTAGCGGGGGGGCCTCCGGAGAGCTGTTTTTT. Its protein is CASSQATSGGASGELFF.